The 18 T cell receptor beta chains given below trace back to one sample, sequenced in a study of glioma-infiltrating T cells after dendritic cell vaccination. Data came from immunoSEQ multiplex PCR; TCRdb stores just in-frame clones and leaves some out. Here the sample spans 90,000 or so clones, 75% to 90% being singletons. The time point here: after dendritic cell vaccination, including at tumor progression/relapse. Sequencing used blood, obtained after dendritic cell vaccination. The receptor set was obtained from a human donor with glioblastoma.

V usage is TRBV27 and J usage is TRBJ2-2; TRBD1 matches at 8 bases. The CDR3 consists of 15 residues. The junction had 3 bases not matched to a gene; V was cut back by 1 base and J by 5 bases. Germline assignment: CDR1 MNHEY and CDR2 SMNVEV (reference sequence). The CDR3 is CASSLFRGRTGELFF. The DNA of the CDR3 is TGTGCCAGCAGTTTATTCAGGGGGCGTACCGGGGAGCTGTTTTTT.

This CDR3 reads CASSSRDRGITEAFF. For the CDR3, the DNA is TGTGCCAGCAGCTCACGGGACAGGGGGATCACTGAAGCTTTCTTT. The rearrangement joins TRBV5-4 to TRBJ1-1, with 11 bases lining up with TRBD1. The CDR3 is 15 residues long. Unmatched junction bases numbered 5, after V lost 3 bases and J lost 4 bases. Germline loops: CDR1 SGHNT, CDR2 YYREEE (reference sequence). Full variable domain (remainder filled in from reference TRBV5-4 and TRBJ1-1): ETGVTQSPTHLIKTRGQQVTLRCSSQSGHNTVSWYQQALGQGPQFIFQYYREEENGRGNFPPRFSGLQFPNYSSELNVNALELDDSALYLCASSSRDRGITEAFFGQGTRLTVV.

The chain combines TRBV2 with TRBJ2-5, with 7 bases lining up with TRBD1. The CDR3 sequence is 15 residues long. The junction had 12 bases not matched to a gene; V was cut back by 7 bases and J by 4 bases. The germline CDR1 and CDR2 sequences are SNHLY and FYNNEI. The CDR3 reads CASTGGNSVGETQYF. The CDR3 DNA reads as TGTGCCAGCACAGGGGGAAATAGCGTAGGAGAGACCCAGTACTTC.

CDR3 DNA sequence: TGTGCCAGCAGTTCCCCGGGACTAGCAGCTACGAACACCGGGGAGCTGTTTTTT. Translated, it gives CASSSPGLAATNTGELFF. This sequence joins TRBV27 and TRBJ2-2; 9 bases agree with TRBD2. The ends lost 4 bases at V and 0 bases at J; junction bases unmatched: 9. The CDR3 runs 18 residues. Germline V gene sequence: CDR1 MNHEY, CDR2 SMNVEV (reference sequence).

The chain joins TRBV27 to TRBJ1-4; the D is unclear. Germline CDR1 MNHEY, CDR2 SMNVEV (reference sequence). Trimming stripped 3 bases from V and 4 bases from J, with 9 bases between. The CDR3 length is 14 residues. The CDR3 is CASSLWRYNEKLFF. CDR3 nucleotides: TGTGCCAGCAGTTTGTGGAGGTATAATGAAAAACTGTTTTTT.

The table lists this clone with a few counts. The chain links TRBV4-2 to TRBJ2-5; D uncertain. This CDR3 spans 11 amino acids. V was cut by 4 bases and J by 4 bases, with 4 bases left in between. Germline loops: CDR1 LGHNA, CDR2 YNFKEQ. In nucleotides, the CDR3 is TGTGCCAGCAGCCGCGCAGAGACCCAGTACTTC. This translates into CASSRAETQYF.

The rearrangement joins TRBV18 to TRBJ1-2; D unresolved. The CDR3 is 11 residues long. The germline CDR1 and CDR2 sequences are KGHSH and LQKENI. Between the trimmed V and J ends, which lost 2 bases and 6 bases, there was a span of 4 bases. The CDR3 loop is CASSPSDGYTF. In nucleotides, the CDR3 is TGTGCCAGCTCACCATCCGATGGCTACACCTTC.

The chain employs TRBV30 and TRBJ2-3; D not certain. Between the trimmed V and J ends, which lost 1 base and 4 bases, there was a span of 9 bases. CDR3 length: 13 amino acids. CDR1 is GTSNPN, CDR2 SVGIG, per germline (reference sequence). Here the CDR3 DNA reads TGTGCCTGGAGTGCCCACAGAGCAGATACGCAGTATTTT. Encoded protein: CAWSAHRADTQYF.

This chain uses TRBV7-9 with TRBJ2-3; D not resolved. V was clipped by 9 bases and J by 3 bases, with 7 bases between them. The CDR3 covers 11 residues. CDR1 and CDR2 (germline): SEHNR, FQNEAQ (reference sequence). The CDR3 is CASSQTDTQYF. In DNA form, the CDR3 reads TGTGCCAGTAGCCAGACAGATACGCAGTATTTT.

The chain is built from TRBV4-1 and TRBJ1-4; 9 nucleotides align to TRBD1. CDR1 is MGHRA and CDR2 is YSYEKL in the germline V gene. Unmatched junction bases numbered 6, after V lost 3 bases and J lost 4 bases. The CDR3 covers 16 residues. The CDR3 spells CASSHPPGQGNEKLFF. Written as DNA, the CDR3 is TGCGCCAGCAGCCACCCGCCGGGACAGGGTAATGAAAAACTGTTTTTT.

The chain recombines TRBV27 with TRBJ1-5, with TRBD1 identical over 7 bases. The CDR3 totals 15 residues. Unmatched junction bases numbered 7, after V lost 3 bases and J lost 5 bases. The V gene's germline CDR1 is MNHEY and CDR2 SMNVEV (reference sequence). DNA for the CDR3: TGTGCCAGCAGTTTGGTGGGACAGCCCTATCAGCCCCAGCATTTT. Translating gives CASSLVGQPYQPQHF.

The chain is built from TRBV5-1 and TRBJ2-1, with D perhaps TRBD2 (7 bases). With 1 base removed from V and 7 bases from J, the gap between germline ends came to 15 bases. This CDR3 is built from 15 residues. Looked up from germline, CDR1 is SGHRS and CDR2 is YFSETQ. The CDR3 loop reads CASSLIGGAKNEQFF. CDR3 in DNA: TGCGCCAGCAGCTTGATTGGGGGGGCGAAGAATGAGCAGTTCTTC.

The gene calls are TRBV9 and TRBJ1-2; 7 bases are a match to TRBD1. CDR3 length: 14 amino acids. V shed 0 bases and J 4 bases; nucleotides not matched to a gene: 3. From germline, CDR1 is SGDLS and CDR2 YYNGEE. The CDR3 DNA reads as TGTGCCAGCAGCGTAGAGGGGGCTGGCTATGGCTACACCTTC. This codes for CASSVEGAGYGYTF.

This clone was recorded many times. This chain joins TRBV2 and TRBJ2-7; 15 bases fit TRBD2. V shed 0 bases, J shed 3 bases, and the junction held 0 bases outside the gene matches. Germline V gene lookup returns CDR1 SNHLY and CDR2 FYNNEI. This CDR3 contains 16 residues. CDR3 protein: CASSEAGLAGGYEQYF. As DNA, the CDR3 is TGTGCCAGCAGTGAAGCGGGACTAGCGGGGGGCTACGAGCAGTACTTC.

V is TRBV19 and J is TRBJ1-1; TRBD1 might be the D (6 bases). Per the germline V gene, CDR1 is LNHDA and CDR2 is SQIVND (reference sequence). V lost 9 bases, J lost 1 base, and 15 bases lay in between. This CDR3 is 14 amino acids long. The chain's CDR3 is CASQEGQRNTEAFF. The CDR3 DNA is TGTGCCAGCCAAGAGGGACAACGGAACACTGAAGCTTTCTTT.

The chain joins TRBV29-1 to TRBJ2-5; D possibly corresponds to TRBD2 (6 bases). The germline CDR1 and CDR2 sequences are SQVTM and ANQGSEA. V lost 4 bases and J 2 bases, leaving 14 bases between the germline ends. The length of the CDR3 is 14 residues. The DNA of the CDR3 is TGCAGCGTTGCATCAACTAGCAAGCAAGAGACCCAGTACTTC. Amino acid sequence: CSVASTSKQETQYF.

V and J are TRBV5-1 and TRBJ2-5, with D possibly being TRBD2 (6 bases). V lost 2 bases and J 4 bases, leaving 15 bases between the germline ends. CDR3 length equals 15 residues. Germline V gives CDR1 SGHRS, CDR2 YFSETQ. Here the CDR3 reads CASSLSAGSRETQYF. The CDR3 DNA sequence: TGCGCCAGCAGCTTATCAGCCGGGAGTAGAGAGACCCAGTACTTC.

This chain links TRBV5-1 with TRBJ2-2; TRBD1 matches 9 bases. V gave up 1 base and J gave up 1 base; unmatched junction bases: 11. Germline V gene sequence: CDR1 SGHRS, CDR2 YFSETQ. There are 19 residues in the CDR3. CDR3 amino acids: CASSLPRDRVLQNTGELFF. The CDR3 DNA reads TGCGCCAGCAGCTTGCCCCGGGACAGGGTCCTTCAGAACACCGGGGAGCTGTTTTTT.